This T cell receptor (beta chain) was captured by sequencing in a study of PD-1 blockade in classical Hodgkin lymphoma. Study-wide results and limits: Diversity in CD4+ TCRs, unlike that measured in CD8+ TCRs, had risen significantly by C4D1. Complete responders' diversity at baseline resembled that of newly diagnosed patients. Newly diagnosed patients reportedly trailed healthy donors in baseline TCR diversity.

CDR3 length equals 12 residues. Germline CDR1 reads SGDLS; CDR2 reads YYNGEE. The germline V and J ends were trimmed by 0 bases and 8 bases, with 5 bases remaining between them. Remarks on this clone: Its target is unknown.

The time point is: cycle 4 day 1 (C4D1), after more than five weeks of nivolumab. After autologous stem cell transplantation all patients relapsed, and prior brentuximab vedotin exposure differed between cohorts. TCRdb keeps only in-frame clones here, not all; method: immunoSEQ multiplex PCR. This table has 57,000 or so clones, 70% to 90% appearing once. The V and J genes are TRBV9 and TRBJ2-2, with D unresolved. Sequenced material: peripheral blood mononuclear cells (PBMCs), taken before the fourth cycle of nivolumab. The TCR sequence derives from a human donor with classical Hodgkin lymphoma. The CDR3 loop is CASSVVVGELFF. DNA of the CDR3: TGTGCCAGCAGCGTAGTGGTGGGGGAGCTGTTTTTT.